Listed below are T cell receptor beta chains from one sample, sequenced in a study of beta chain features in type 1 diabetes. Clones were sequenced by immunoSEQ multiplex PCR, and TCRdb holds only the in-frame ones, with some missing. The table records around 600,000 clones, 9.5% to 15% of them present only once. Sequenced: naive CD4+ T cells from blood. These receptor sequences come from a man aged 30 to 45 with type 1 diabetes. Both conserved end residues are part of each CDR3. The D gene is left open where the match is weak. Rows give clone size only sometimes, using once, few, many, or a class for an expanded clone.

CASSYRDSRSSYEQYF	TGTGCCAGCAGTTACCGGGACTCCAGGAGCTCCTACGAGCAGTACTTC	-	TRBJ2-7	-	TRBV6-5
CASGPPGANTEAFF	TGTGCTAGTGGGCCGCCGGGGGCAAACACTGAAGCTTTCTTT	few	TRBJ1-1	-	TRBV12-5
CAWSVLVRNYGYTF	TGTGCCTGGAGTGTACTCGTCAGAAACTATGGCTACACCTTC	few	TRBJ1-2	-	TRBV30
CASSSLDGNQPQHF	TGTGCCAGCAGCTCCCTGGATGGCAATCAGCCCCAGCATTTT	-	TRBJ1-5	-	TRBV7-2
CASSLPTTDTQYF	TGCGCCAGCAGCTTGCCCACCACAGATACGCAGTATTTT	-	TRBJ2-3	-	TRBV5-1
CASSQDNLYGYTF	TGTGCCAGCAGCCAAGATAACCTCTATGGCTACACCTTC	-	TRBJ1-2	-	TRBV4-2
CASSTRTATYSGANVLTF	TGTGCCAGCAGCACGAGGACAGCAACTTACTCTGGGGCCAACGTCCTGACTTTC	-	TRBJ2-6	-	TRBV13
CSAGVEPGITGELFF	TGCAGCGCCGGCGTGGAGCCAGGCATTACCGGGGAGCTGTTTTTT	few	TRBJ2-2	-	TRBV29-1
CASSVGRRTGVAFF	TGTGCCAGCAGCGTAGGGAGGCGAACAGGGGTGGCGTTCTTC	-	TRBJ2-1	TRBD1	TRBV9
CASSYSLEGGIQYF	TGTGCCAGCAGTTACTCTCTAGAGGGTGGCATTCAGTACTTC	few	TRBJ2-4	-	TRBV6-5